Following are 2 T cell receptor beta chains from one sample sequenced in a study of blood T cell repertoires in COVID-19. Some clones are missing from TCRdb's copy, which holds only in-frame ones; the method was immunoSEQ multiplex PCR. The sample contains about 220,000 clones, approximately 81% of which appear only once. The sample was peripheral blood. The receptors originated from a man aged 25-45 years with active or convalescent COVID-19.

The chain carries TRBV18 and TRBJ2-6; 7 bases are a match to TRBD1. The V gene end was trimmed by 5 bases and the J gene end by 0 bases; junction bases not matched to a gene: 7. This CDR3 region has 17 residues. Germline CDR1 and CDR2: KGHSH and LQKENI. DNA of the CDR3: TGTGCCAGCTCAATCGGACAGGCTCGCTCTGGGGCCAACGTCCTGACTTTC. This codes for CASSIGQARSGANVLTF.

This chain links TRBV4-3 with TRBJ2-1; the D gene is possibly TRBD2 (7 bases). Per the germline V gene, CDR1 is LGHNA and CDR2 is YSLEER. The CDR3 consists of 15 residues. Trimming removed 0 bases from V and 10 bases from J, with 16 bases in between. The CDR3 nucleotides read TGCGCCAGCAGCCAAGATCAAGGGGGGGATCGGGAGCAGTTCTTC. Its translation: CASSQDQGGDREQFF.